Below are 30 T cell receptor beta chains sequenced from a single sample in a study of T cell responses to AZD1222 COVID-19 vaccine. Measured with immunoSEQ multiplex PCR; TCRdb has only the in-frame clones, and not every one. This sample contains about 140,000 clones. Material for sequencing was peripheral blood. The receptors shown here come from an adult in good health.

V and J are TRBV25-1 and TRBJ1-5, with 7 bases lining up with TRBD1. Germline assignment: CDR1 MGHDK and CDR2 SYGVNS. The trim removed 4 bases at V and 0 bases at J, leaving 3 bases unmatched. The CDR3 is made up of 15 amino acids. The chain's CDR3 is CASSAGQYSNQPQHF. The CDR3 bases are TGTGCCAGCAGTGCGGGACAGTATAGCAATCAGCCCCAGCATTTT. The whole variable domain, remainder taken from reference TRBV25-1 and TRBJ1-5, is EADIYQTPRYLVIGTGKKITLECSQTMGHDKMYWYQQDPGMELHLIHYSYGVNSTEKGDLSSESTVSRIRTEHFPLTLESARPSHTSQYLCASSAGQYSNQPQHFGDGTRLSIL.

V is TRBV3-1 (or the pseudogene TRBV3-2) and J is TRBJ1-2; D is uncertain. The CDR3 totals 12 residues. Germline V gene data show CDR1 as LGHDT and CDR2 as YNNKEL (reference sequence). Trimming took off 0 bases at V and 8 bases at J, with 7 bases between the two ends. In DNA form, the CDR3 reads TGTGCCAGCAGCCAAGAATTCACCGGCTACACCTTC. Protein sequence: CASSQEFTGYTF.

Written as DNA, the CDR3 is TGTGCCAGCACCCACCGGCGGGGGAACACTGAAGCTTTCTTT. Translating gives CASTHRRGNTEAFF. This chain connects TRBV7-9 to TRBJ1-1; the D is unclear. Germline-derived CDR1 and CDR2 are SEHNR and FQNEAQ (reference sequence). The germline V and J ends were trimmed by 7 bases and 1 base, with 13 bases remaining between them. The CDR3 runs to 14 residues.

V and J are TRBV28 and TRBJ2-7; 8 nucleotides line up with TRBD1. V trimming: 8 bases; J trimming: 1 base; junction bases outside the gene matches: 4. Germline V CDR1 and CDR2: MDHEN, SYDVKM. The CDR3 consists of 13 residues. DNA for the CDR3: TGTGCCAGCGACAGGACAGGGTCCTACGAGCAGTACTTC. Its translation is CASDRTGSYEQYF.

The J gene is TRBJ2-6, the V gene TRBV6-1, with 10 positions matching TRBD1. Germline CDR1 reads MNHNS; CDR2 reads SASEGT. The V and J ends lost 4 bases and 3 bases, in that order; junction bases with no gene match: 6. The CDR3 covers 17 residues. CDR3 sequence reads: CASSARTGGNGANVLTF. CDR3 in DNA: TGTGCCAGCAGTGCCCGGACAGGGGGAAATGGGGCCAACGTCCTGACTTTC.

This chain's CDR3 is CASSSQTGGATNEKLFF. CDR3 sequence (DNA): TGTGCCAGCAGCTCCCAGACAGGGGGGGCAACTAATGAAAAACTGTTTTTT. This chain links TRBV7-8 with TRBJ1-4, with 9 bases lining up with TRBD1. The CDR3 runs to 17 residues. J gave up 0 bases and V 4 bases, and 6 bases lay outside the gene matches. Per the germline V gene, CDR1 is SGHVS and CDR2 is FQNEAQ.

V and J are TRBV4-1 and TRBJ1-1, with D uncertain. The CDR3 contains 13 residues. The germline V gene encodes CDR1 MGHRA and CDR2 YSYEKL. Trimming took off 2 bases at V and 0 bases at J, with 4 bases between the two ends. Here the CDR3 reads CASSQWMNTEAFF. The CDR3 region has the DNA TGCGCCAGCAGCCAATGGATGAACACTGAAGCTTTCTTT.

This chain links TRBV5-1 with TRBJ1-1; the D gene is possibly TRBD1 (5 bases). The CDR3 consists of 14 residues. V lost 2 bases to trimming and J lost 1 base, with 9 bases between them. The germline V gene encodes CDR1 SGHRS and CDR2 YFSETQ. CDR3 nucleotide sequence: TGCGCCAGCAGCTTCGCACAGGCGAACACTGAAGCTTTCTTT. Its translation is CASSFAQANTEAFF.

The chain is built from TRBV7-6 and TRBJ1-6; TRBD1 might be the D (6 bases). Germline V gene lookup returns CDR1 SGHVS and CDR2 FNYEAQ. This CDR3 spans 16 amino acids. V gave up 5 bases and J gave up 5 bases, with 16 bases separating them. The CDR3 loop is CASSPTGRGHNSPLHF. CDR3 nucleotides: TGTGCCAGCAGCCCAACAGGCAGGGGCCATAATTCACCCCTCCACTTT.

This chain connects TRBV7-8 to TRBJ1-5; no reliable D call. The CDR3 covers 18 residues. Looked up from germline, CDR1 is SGHVS and CDR2 is FQNEAQ. Deletions cut 5 bases from V and 2 bases from J, with 22 bases between. The CDR3 coding sequence is TGTGCCAGCAGCCCCCCGAGAGGAGGGAGAGTCGGCAATCAGCCCCAGCATTTT. It codes for CASSPPRGGRVGNQPQHF.

V usage is TRBV6-1 and J usage is TRBJ2-5, with D tentatively TRBD1 (5 bases). Germline CDR1 reads MNHNS; CDR2 reads SASEGT. The length of the CDR3 is 16 residues. V was clipped by 2 bases and J by 0 bases, with 13 bases between them. The CDR3 DNA is TGTGCCAGCAGTGAATCCCTAGACAGTTACCAAGAGACCCAGTACTTC. It translates to CASSESLDSYQETQYF.

The rearrangement joins TRBV11-2 to TRBJ1-3; D possibly corresponds to TRBD1 (6 bases). The V end was cut by 3 bases, the J end by 8 bases, with 14 bases between. Germline V gene sequence: CDR1 SGHAT, CDR2 FQNNGV. The CDR3 extends over 14 amino acids. CDR3 protein: CASSLRRGADTIYF. In nucleotides, the CDR3 is TGTGCCAGCAGCTTGAGGAGGGGGGCAGACACCATATATTTT.

The CDR3 region is CASSSGTGSSGELFF. Here the CDR3 DNA reads TGTGCCAGCAGCTCCGGGACAGGGTCTTCCGGGGAGCTGTTTTTT. The chain joins TRBV7-7 to TRBJ2-2, with TRBD1 matching over 9 bases. The trim removed 4 bases at V and 6 bases at J, leaving 6 bases unmatched. CDR1 and CDR2 from the germline V gene are SSHAT and FNYEAQ (reference sequence). The CDR3 runs to 15 residues.

The chain is built from TRBV18 and TRBJ2-7; a weak D match, TRBD1 (6 bases). Trimming took off 3 bases at V and 4 bases at J, with 10 bases between the two ends. Looked up from germline, CDR1 is KGHSH and CDR2 is LQKENI. This CDR3 contains 13 residues. Here the CDR3 DNA reads TGTGCCAGCTCACCCGTACAGGGATACGAGCAGTACTTC. This codes for CASSPVQGYEQYF.

The chain is built from TRBV19 and TRBJ1-2; D gene uncertain. V was trimmed by 7 bases and J by 5 bases, leaving 20 bases between them. The CDR3 has 15 amino acids. Germline V lookup: CDR1 LNHDA, CDR2 SQIVND (reference sequence). The CDR3 sequence is CASNPSTVSRYGYTF. For the CDR3, the DNA is TGTGCCAGTAATCCCTCGACCGTTTCTAGGTATGGCTACACCTTC.

The chain carries TRBV4-3 and TRBJ2-1, with TRBD2 matching over 9 bases. The germline CDR1 and CDR2 sequences are LGHNA and YSLEER. The length of the CDR3 is 18 residues. Trimming cost V 3 bases and J 4 bases; bases outside gene matches: 13. The CDR3 region has the DNA TGCGCCAGCAGCCATGGGCCCGGACGCGGGGGGGGTTACAATGAGCAGTTCTTC. Translated, it gives CASSHGPGRGGGYNEQFF.

The rearrangement links TRBV7-2 to TRBJ1-1; 7 nucleotides match TRBD1. Germline-derived CDR1 and CDR2 are SGHTA and FQGNSA. CDR3 size: 15 residues. Losses at the gene ends were 5 bases for V and 3 bases for J; bases not matched to a gene: 9. CDR3 in amino acids: CASSPKTGTHTEAFF. CDR3 DNA sequence: TGTGCCAGCAGCCCGAAGACAGGGACCCACACTGAAGCTTTCTTT. The variable domain in full, with the rest retrieved from reference TRBV7-2 and TRBJ1-1, is GAGVSQSPSNKVTEKGKDVELRCDPISGHTALYWYRQSLGQGLEFLIYFQGNSAPDKSGLPSDRFSAERTGGSVSTLTIQRTQQEDSAVYLCASSPKTGTHTEAFFGQGTRLTVV.

The chain employs TRBV4-2 and TRBJ2-3; possibly TRBD1 for D (5 bases). The length of the CDR3 is 16 residues. The germline gives CDR1 LGHNA, CDR2 YNFKEQ. Trimming removed 4 bases from V and 4 bases from J, with 18 bases in between. The CDR3 DNA sequence: TGTGCCAGCAGCCCAACGACAGCCAGTAACGCAGATACGCAGTATTTT. This codes for CASSPTTASNADTQYF.

This chain uses TRBV2 with TRBJ1-5, with TRBD1 identical over 8 bases. The CDR3 is made up of 15 amino acids. The germline V gene has CDR1 SNHLY and CDR2 FYNNEI. After removal of 5 bases from V and 3 bases from J, the junction contained 6 bases not matched to a gene. The CDR3 nucleotides are TGTGCCAGCAGTAGGGAGACAGGGGCCAATCAGCCCCAGCATTTT. This encodes CASSRETGANQPQHF.

This chain uses TRBV11-3 with TRBJ2-3, with D perhaps TRBD2 (6 bases). CDR1 and CDR2 from the germline V gene are SGHNT and YENEEA. Trimming stripped 3 bases from V and 3 bases from J, with 10 bases between. This CDR3 spans 14 amino acids. The CDR3 DNA reads TGTGCCAGCAGCTTTCATCGGGGGACAGATACGCAGTATTTT. This codes for CASSFHRGTDTQYF. Full variable domain (rest looked up from reference TRBV11-3 and TRBJ2-3): EAGVVQSPRYKIIEKKQPVAFWCNPISGHNTLYWYLQNLGQGPELLIRYENEEAVDDSQLPKDRFSAERLKGVDSTLKIQPAELGDSAVYLCASSFHRGTDTQYFGPGTRLTVL.

V gene TRBV5-1 combines with J gene TRBJ1-1; D ambiguous. The germline CDR1 and CDR2 sequences are SGHRS and YFSETQ. This CDR3 is built from 13 residues. Deletions cut 1 base from V and 4 bases from J, with 8 bases between. The CDR3 here is CASSLRGSTEAFF. The CDR3 DNA reads TGCGCCAGCAGCTTGCGGGGAAGCACTGAAGCTTTCTTT.

The chain uses TRBV21-1 and TRBJ1-2. TRBV21-1 is deemed a pseudogene. The length of the CDR3 is 16 residues. CDR3 protein: CASSKGGAGIVYGYTF. CDR3 in DNA: TGTGCCAGCAGCAAAGGAGGGGCAGGGATAGTCTATGGCTACACCTTC.

The CDR3 DNA sequence: TGTGCCAGTAGTTCCTCCCCCTCTGGAAACACCATATATTTT. This gives the protein CASSSSPSGNTIYF. The gene calls are TRBV19 and TRBJ1-3; D is unresolved. V was cut by 5 bases and J by 0 bases, with 8 bases left in between. CDR1 is LNHDA, CDR2 SQIVND, per germline (reference sequence). The CDR3 is made up of 14 amino acids.

The chain has TRBV10-1 and TRBJ2-2, with a possible D match to TRBD1 (6 bases). CDR3 length: 18 amino acids. CDR1 and CDR2 from the germline V gene are WNHNN and SYGVQD (reference sequence). Trimming took 3 bases from V and 0 from J, leaving 17 bases between them. The CDR3 reads CASSDLPGTRTNTGELFF. In DNA, the CDR3 is TGCGCCAGCAGTGACCTCCCCGGGACAAGAACGAACACCGGGGAGCTGTTTTTT.

The chain joins TRBV18 to TRBJ1-1; D is ambiguous. Trimming pared 2 bases from V and 1 base from J, leaving 11 bases between. Germline loops: CDR1 KGHSH, CDR2 LQKENI. The CDR3 totals 15 residues. The CDR3 protein is CASSPTRNSNTEAFF. CDR3 nucleotide sequence: TGTGCCAGCTCACCAACCAGGAACTCGAACACTGAAGCTTTCTTT.

The chain is built from TRBV6-5 and TRBJ2-7; possibly TRBD1 or TRBD2 for D (5 bases each). The CDR3 runs 14 residues. The ends were cut back, 2 bases at V and 3 bases at J, with 11 bases in the middle. Per the germline V gene, CDR1 is MNHEY and CDR2 is SVGAGI. In DNA, the CDR3 is TGTGCCAGCAGTTACGGGGACCGAGTCTACGAGCAGTACTTC. Amino acid sequence: CASSYGDRVYEQYF.

V gene TRBV2 combines with J gene TRBJ1-4, with 7 bases identical to TRBD1. The CDR3 is 15 residues long. After removal of 5 bases from V and 7 bases from J, the junction contained 10 bases not matched to a gene. Germline V gene lookup returns CDR1 SNHLY and CDR2 FYNNEI. The CDR3 DNA is TGTGCCAGCAGTTTTACGACAGGGTGGGGTGAAAAACTGTTTTTT. Amino acids: CASSFTTGWGEKLFF.

This rearrangement joins TRBV11-2 to TRBJ1-2; D gene ambiguous. Trimming stripped 2 bases from V and 4 bases from J, with 11 bases between. CDR1 SGHAT and CDR2 FQNNGV come from the germline V gene. This CDR3 has 14 amino acids. CDR3 residues: CASSLSVASYGYTF. CDR3 DNA: TGTGCCAGCAGCTTATCTGTGGCGTCCTATGGCTACACCTTC.

The chain combines TRBV19 with TRBJ1-1; D might be TRBD1 (6 bases). V lost 6 bases and J lost 4, with 18 bases in between. Germline V gene data show CDR1 as LNHDA and CDR2 as SQIVND (reference sequence). The CDR3 runs 15 residues. The CDR3 DNA follows: TGTGCCAGTAGCCAGAGGGGGGGTGGTAGCACTGAAGCTTTCTTT. As protein: CASSQRGGGSTEAFF.

The CDR3 reads CASKGGISGNTIYF. CDR3 sequence (DNA): TGTGCCAGCAAGGGGGGCATCTCTGGAAACACCATATATTTT. The chain links TRBV27 to TRBJ1-3; perhaps TRBD1 as D (6 bases). The V gene lost 7 bases and the J gene lost 0 bases, with 10 bases spanning the gap. Germline-derived CDR1 and CDR2 are MNHEY and SMNVEV (reference sequence). The CDR3 spans 14 residues.